The 30 T cell receptor beta chains reported below all come from one sample, sequenced in a study of beta chain features in type 1 diabetes. Expressed TCRB transcripts were sequenced after all isolated RNA was converted to cDNA. TCRdb's table, derived via immunoSEQ multiplex PCR, lists solely in-frame clones and lacks some. Of around 300,000 clones listed, approximately 15% are singletons. The sample was central memory CD4+ T cells from blood. These receptors all stem from a man younger than 40 in good health.

V and J are TRBV7-9 and TRBJ1-2; 10 nucleotides match TRBD1. The V gene's germline CDR1 is SEHNR and CDR2 FQNEAQ (reference sequence). The ends lost 3 bases at V and 6 bases at J; junction bases unmatched: 13. CDR3 length: 17 amino acids. The CDR3 bases are TGTGCCAGCAGCTTCCCCACACTCTCCGGGACAGGGGATGGCTACACCTTC. Amino acids: CASSFPTLSGTGDGYTF.

The V call is TRBV5-6, the J call TRBJ2-7; no clear D gene. The CDR3 runs 13 residues. The V end lost 4 bases, the J end lost 9 bases, and 17 bases lay between the germline ends. The germline V gene encodes CDR1 SGHDT and CDR2 YYEEEE. CDR3 region: CASSPFLSYWQYF. The CDR3 DNA is TGTGCCAGCAGCCCGTTTCTGTCGTACTGGCAGTACTTC.

Ten or more counts support this clone. The chain uses TRBV18 and TRBJ2-7; D is perhaps TRBD1 (6 bases). The CDR3 is 16 residues long. V was cut by 0 bases and J by 4 bases, with 16 bases left in between. Germline V CDR1 and CDR2: KGHSH, LQKENI. CDR3 DNA sequence: TGTGCCAGCTCACCACCCTGGGACAAGAGAGGTTACGAGCAGTACTTC. Translating gives CASSPPWDKRGYEQYF.

Note on this clone: Other nucleotide sequences in the sample specify the same CDR3. V gene TRBV9 combines with J gene TRBJ2-3; D is uncertain. V was pared by 0 bases and J by 3 bases, with 5 bases between. Germline lookup yields CDR1 SGDLS and CDR2 YYNGEE. The CDR3 is made up of 13 amino acids. The CDR3 region is CASSVDGTDTQYF. As DNA, the CDR3 is TGTGCCAGCAGCGTAGATGGGACAGATACGCAGTATTTT. Variable domain in full (rest from reference TRBV9 and TRBJ2-3): DSGVTQTPKHLITATGQRVTLRCSPRSGDLSVYWYQQSLDQGLQFLIQYYNGEERAKGNILERFSAQQFPDLHSELNLSSLELGDSALYFCASSVDGTDTQYFGPGTRLTVL.

This clone has a handful of counts. V gene TRBV14 combines with J gene TRBJ2-7, with a tentative D call TRBD2 (5 bases). This CDR3 contains 12 residues. V shed 6 bases and J shed 7 bases, with 13 bases lying between them. Germline CDR1 SGHDN, CDR2 FVKESK. The CDR3 region has the DNA TGTGCCAGCAGGCACCTGACGGGGGAGCAGTACTTC. Protein product: CASRHLTGEQYF.

The chain couples TRBV7-9 to TRBJ1-2; perhaps TRBD1 as D (5 bases). The CDR3 has 15 amino acids. The ends were cut back, 2 bases at V and 2 bases at J, with 12 bases in the middle. CDR1 and CDR2 from the germline V gene are SEHNR and FQNEAQ (reference sequence). Here the CDR3 DNA reads TGTGCCAGCAGCTTATCAGGGAGGGCCAACTATGGCTACACCTTC. Protein sequence: CASSLSGRANYGYTF.

This clone was detected a few times. Different DNA sequences within this sample yield the same CDR3. This sequence joins TRBV4-1 and TRBJ1-1; perhaps TRBD1 as D (5 bases). The CDR3 length is 13 residues. V was clipped by 3 bases and J by 3 bases, with 8 bases between them. From germline, CDR1 is MGHRA and CDR2 YSYEKL. CDR3 DNA: TGCGCCAGCAGCCAGGGACGGTACACTGAAGCTTTCTTT. Its translation: CASSQGRYTEAFF.

In this sample, this clone turned up many times. V and J are TRBV11-1 and TRBJ2-7; no clear D. CDR1 is SGHAT, CDR2 FQDESV, per germline (reference sequence). The CDR3 runs 13 residues. V was shortened by 5 bases and J by 4 bases, with 12 bases between the two germline ends. The CDR3 sequence is CASSPRFGYEQYV. The DNA for the CDR3 is TGTGCCAGCAGCCCCCGTTTCGGGTACGAGCAGTACGTC.

The sample holds a few counts of this clone. The CDR3 sequence: CASSVAGTDTQYF. CDR3 nucleotides: TGTGCCAGTAGCGTAGCGGGGACAGATACGCAGTATTTT. This chain uses TRBV19 with TRBJ2-3; TRBD2 aligns across 8 bases. CDR1 is LNHDA and CDR2 is SQIVND in the germline V gene (reference sequence). Trimming removed 6 bases from V and 3 bases from J; junction bases left unmatched: 2. CDR3 length equals 13 residues.

This clone was counted a few times. The J gene is TRBJ2-3, the V gene TRBV11-2; TRBD1 is a possible D gene (5 bases). The CDR3 contains 15 residues. Germline V gene sequence: CDR1 SGHAT, CDR2 FQNNGV. Trimming removed 4 bases at V and 0 bases at J, with 11 bases between. The chain's CDR3 is CASSSQGTSTDTQYF. The CDR3 nucleotides read TGTGCCAGCAGCTCCCAGGGTACTAGCACAGATACGCAGTATTTT.

The CDR3 sequence is CASSLVAEREYGYTF. CDR3 in DNA: TGTGCCAGCAGCTTGGTGGCAGAGAGGGAGTATGGCTACACCTTC. The chain combines TRBV5-6 with TRBJ1-2, with no clear D. Trimming removed 0 bases from V and 5 bases from J, with 14 bases in between. The CDR3 length is 15 residues. The germline V gene has CDR1 SGHDT and CDR2 YYEEEE.

The chain is built from TRBV11-2 and TRBJ2-5; D may be TRBD1 (7 bases). Trimming took 3 bases from V and 1 from J, leaving 15 bases between them. Germline V gene sequence: CDR1 SGHAT, CDR2 FQNNGV. This CDR3 spans 16 amino acids. The CDR3 DNA sequence: TGTGCCAGCAGCTTGGGCAGGGGGGCGTCCCAAGAGACCCAGTACTTC. Protein: CASSLGRGASQETQYF.

The rearrangement joins TRBV15 to TRBJ1-2; TRBD1 matches 7 bases. The CDR3 extends over 17 amino acids. Germline V CDR1 and CDR2: LNHNV, YYDKDF (reference sequence). V lost 1 base and J lost 0; bases outside the gene matches: 8. CDR3 DNA sequence: TGTGCCACCAGCAGAGGGGCACCGGGACAGACTAACTATGGCTACACCTTC. Residues: CATSRGAPGQTNYGYTF. Complete variable domain (other parts from reference TRBV15 and TRBJ1-2): DAMVIQNPRYQVTQFGKPVTLSCSQTLNHNVMYWYQQKSSQAPKLLFHYYDKDFNNEADTPDNFQSRRPNTSFCFLDIRSPGLGDTAMYLCATSRGAPGQTNYGYTFGSGTRLTVV.

Remarks on this clone: Germline is not matched at one junction end, which may reflect a read error. The rearrangement uses TRBV4-1 and TRBJ1-1; D gene unclear. Germline V gene sequence: CDR1 MGHRA, CDR2 YSYEKL. The CDR3 totals 15 residues. The CDR3 is CASSQGAKRNPEAFF. As DNA, the CDR3 is TGCGCCAGCAGCCAAGGGGCCAAGAGGAACCCTGAAGCTTTCTTT.

The chain joins TRBV30 to TRBJ1-1; unclear D gene. The CDR3 runs to 11 residues. Between the trimmed V and J ends, which lost 4 bases and 1 base, there was a span of 4 bases. Germline V lookup: CDR1 GTSNPN, CDR2 SVGIG (reference sequence). The CDR3 spells CAWKANTEAFF. DNA of the CDR3: TGTGCCTGGAAAGCGAACACTGAAGCTTTCTTT.

The CDR3 sequence: CASSTRTVLQETQYF. CDR3 DNA: TGTGCCAGCAGCACCCGGACGGTTCTCCAAGAGACCCAGTACTTC. The V and J genes are TRBV7-8 and TRBJ2-5; D is undetermined. Germline CDR1 and CDR2: SGHVS and FQNEAQ. CDR3 length: 15 amino acids. Trimming stripped 5 bases from V and 1 base from J, with 14 bases between.

This clone came up a few times. The V gene is TRBV29-1, the J gene TRBJ2-3; 7 nucleotides align to TRBD1. The CDR3 totals 14 residues. Trimming removed 6 bases from V and 0 bases from J; junction bases left unmatched: 6. Germline CDR1 SQVTM, CDR2 ANQGSEA. Here the CDR3 reads CSVPPRGSTDTQYF. The CDR3 nucleotides read TGCAGCGTCCCCCCCAGGGGGAGCACAGATACGCAGTATTTT.

The chain links TRBV30 to TRBJ1-1, with D possibly being TRBD1 (5 bases). Trimming removed 3 bases at V and 11 bases at J, with 13 bases between. The CDR3 is 11 residues long. Per the germline V gene, CDR1 is GTSNPN and CDR2 is SVGIG (reference sequence). The CDR3 sequence is CAWSHGHTAFF. The DNA for the CDR3 is TGTGCCTGGAGCCACGGACATACCGCTTTCTTT.

The table lists this clone with many counts. The chain has TRBV4-1 and TRBJ2-5; TRBD1 matches at 7 bases. Germline CDR1 is MGHRA and CDR2 is YSYEKL. V shed 7 bases and J 3 bases; nucleotides not matched to a gene: 26. CDR3 length equals 20 residues. CDR3 sequence (DNA): TGCGCCAGCACCGGAACGACCAGACAGGGAATGTCAGTGGGGGAAGAGACCCAGTACTTC. This gives the protein CASTGTTRQGMSVGEETQYF.

This clone was seen a few times. This sample includes further DNA sequences coding for the same CDR3. The V call is TRBV4-3, the J call TRBJ2-7; a possible D gene is TRBD2 (5 bases). CDR3 size: 12 residues. Trimming left V 1 base short and J 6 bases short, with 7 bases between. Germline CDR1 is LGHNA and CDR2 is YSLEER. CDR3 bases: TGCGCCAGCAGCCAAGCCGGAGGCGAGCAGTACTTC. Protein: CASSQAGGEQYF.

In nucleotides, the CDR3 is TGTGCCATCAGGAACTCCGGGACAGGGCCCTCTGAGCAGTTCTTC. It specifies CAIRNSGTGPSEQFF. The chain couples TRBV10-3 to TRBJ2-1, with 9 bases matching TRBD1. The germline V gene has CDR1 ENHRY and CDR2 SYGVKD. V shed 6 bases and J 9 bases; nucleotides not matched to a gene: 12. The CDR3 has 15 residues.

The chain is built from TRBV9 and TRBJ2-5; 9 nucleotides agree with TRBD1. CDR1 is SGDLS and CDR2 is YYNGEE in the germline V gene. This CDR3 spans 14 amino acids. Trimming took 1 base from V and 5 from J; bases not matched to a gene: 3. The CDR3 coding sequence is TGTGCCAGCAGCGTAACAGGGGGCAGGGAGACCCAGTACTTC. It is translated as CASSVTGGRETQYF.

This clone has just a few counts. The chain has TRBV5-4 and TRBJ2-4, with 8 positions matching TRBD2. The CDR3 extends over 16 amino acids. Looked up from germline, CDR1 is SGHNT and CDR2 is YYREEE (reference sequence). V was clipped by 6 bases and J by 6 bases; unmatched bases: 14. The CDR3: CASTRGGGLAGNIQYF. The DNA of the CDR3 is TGTGCCAGCACCCGGGGGGGTGGTCTAGCGGGAAACATTCAGTACTTC.

In this sample, this clone turned up a few times. The rearrangement uses TRBV11-3 and TRBJ2-7; D is uncertain. Trimming stripped 1 base from V and 7 bases from J, with 11 bases between. The CDR3 consists of 13 residues. Germline assignment: CDR1 SGHNT and CDR2 YENEEA. The CDR3 loop is CASSLGGPLEQYV. For the CDR3, the DNA is TGTGCCAGCAGCTTAGGAGGCCCCCTAGAGCAGTACGTC.

This chain links TRBV11-2 with TRBJ2-3, with D unresolved. The CDR3 is 11 residues long. Germline V lookup: CDR1 SGHAT, CDR2 FQNNGV. V was trimmed by 4 bases and J by 8 bases, leaving 7 bases between them. The chain's CDR3 is CASSWIGTQYF. The CDR3 DNA follows: TGTGCCAGCAGCTGGATTGGTACGCAGTATTTT.

The J gene is TRBJ2-7, the V gene TRBV5-4; D might be TRBD1 (6 bases). This CDR3 has 12 residues. The V end was cut by 4 bases, the J end by 6 bases, with 11 bases between. Germline CDR1 and CDR2: SGHNT and YYREEE (reference sequence). DNA of the CDR3: TGTGCCAGCAGCCCAGGGGTGGGCGAGCAGTACTTC. Translation gives CASSPGVGEQYF.

The V gene is TRBV6-4, the J gene TRBJ1-4; weak D call: TRBD1 (6 bases). Deletions cut 7 bases from V and 4 bases from J, with 19 bases between. CDR3 length: 16 residues. Germline V gives CDR1 MRHNA, CDR2 SNTAGT. The CDR3 DNA reads as TGTGCCAGCACAGGGGTAAAAACGGACGGTAATGAAAAACTGTTTTTT. The encoded protein is CASTGVKTDGNEKLFF.

The sample holds a few counts of this clone. V gene TRBV11-3 combines with J gene TRBJ2-5; D gene uncertain. The CDR3 is 13 residues long. The germline gives CDR1 SGHNT, CDR2 YENEEA. V lost 1 base and J 2 bases, leaving 5 bases between the germline ends. The CDR3, as DNA: TGTGCCAGCAGCTTAGCGGTACAAGAGACCCAGTACTTC. Translated, it gives CASSLAVQETQYF. Supplemented by reference TRBV11-3 and TRBJ2-5, the full variable domain reads EAGVVQSPRYKIIEKKQPVAFWCNPISGHNTLYWYLQNLGQGPELLIRYENEEAVDDSQLPKDRFSAERLKGVDSTLKIQPAELGDSAVYLCASSLAVQETQYFGPGTRLLVL.

This clone is medium-sized by share. The chain employs TRBV2 and TRBJ2-2, with D hard to call. V lost 3 bases and J 3 bases, leaving 5 bases between the germline ends. CDR1 SNHLY and CDR2 FYNNEI come from the germline V gene. The CDR3 has 13 amino acids. CDR3 bases: TGTGCCAGCAGTGATGGGCACACCGGGGAGCTGTTTTTT. Translation gives CASSDGHTGELFF.

CDR3 sequence: CASSLTRQTEAFF. The CDR3 DNA reads TGTGCCAGCAGCCTCACCCGACAGACTGAAGCTTTCTTT. The chain links TRBV7-3 to TRBJ1-1; a possible D gene is TRBD1 (5 bases). CDR1 and CDR2 from the germline V gene are SGHTA and FQGTGA. V lost 5 bases, J lost 5 bases, and 12 bases lay in between. The length of the CDR3 is 13 residues.